This note documents a single TCR beta chain sequence. Its specificity is not known. Collection of blood occurred at baseline, at cycle 4 day 1, and at cycle 7 day 1. The sample is drawn from a study of OX40 agonist ivuxolimab in advanced cancers. Study outcomes and limitations: By week 6 at 0.1 to 3.0 mg/kg, blood CD4+ and CD8+ T cells had expanded clonally.

The germline CDR1 and CDR2 sequences are MNHNS and SASEGT. V lost 10 bases to trimming and J lost 4 bases, with 14 bases between them. The CDR3 extends over 13 amino acids. Profiling relied on immunoSEQ multiplex PCR, and the TCRdb table lists in-frame clones only, not all of them. The table has 60,000 to 70,000 clones, nearly 90% seen once. Sequences were derived from CD4+ or CD8+ T cells sorted from blood, sampled in a trial of the OX40 agonist ivuxolimab. The sequence came from an adult with an advanced solid tumor such as melanoma, head and neck, liver or kidney cancer. This chain connects TRBV6-1 to TRBJ1-5, with D possibly being TRBD1 (5 bases). In nucleotides, the CDR3 is TGTGCCATCCAGGGTTTCTCGAATCAGCCCCAGCATTTT. This translates into CAIQGFSNQPQHF.